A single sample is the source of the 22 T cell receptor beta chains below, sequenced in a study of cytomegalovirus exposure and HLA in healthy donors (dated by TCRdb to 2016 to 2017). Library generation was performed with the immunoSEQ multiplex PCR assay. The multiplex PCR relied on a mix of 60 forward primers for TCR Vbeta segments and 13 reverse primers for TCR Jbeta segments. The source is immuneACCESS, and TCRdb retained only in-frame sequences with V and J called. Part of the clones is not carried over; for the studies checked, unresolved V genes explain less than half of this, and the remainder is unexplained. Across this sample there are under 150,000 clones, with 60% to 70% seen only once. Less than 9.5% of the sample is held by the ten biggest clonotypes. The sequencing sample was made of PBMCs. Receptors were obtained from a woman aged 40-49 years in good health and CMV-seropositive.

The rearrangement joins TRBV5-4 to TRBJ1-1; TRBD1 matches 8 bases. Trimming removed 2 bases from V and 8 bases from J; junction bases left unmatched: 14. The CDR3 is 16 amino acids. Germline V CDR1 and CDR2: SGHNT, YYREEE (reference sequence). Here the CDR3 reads CASSFGQGRTLLEAFF. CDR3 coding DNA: TGTGCCAGCAGCTTTGGACAGGGTAGGACTTTGTTGGAAGCTTTCTTT.

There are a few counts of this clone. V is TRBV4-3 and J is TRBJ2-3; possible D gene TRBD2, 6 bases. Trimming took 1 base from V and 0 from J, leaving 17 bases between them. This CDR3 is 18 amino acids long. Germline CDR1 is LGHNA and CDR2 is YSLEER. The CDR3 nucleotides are TGCGCCAGCAGCCAAGCATCTTTTAGCGGCCCTAGCACAGATACGCAGTATTTT. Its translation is CASSQASFSGPSTDTQYF.

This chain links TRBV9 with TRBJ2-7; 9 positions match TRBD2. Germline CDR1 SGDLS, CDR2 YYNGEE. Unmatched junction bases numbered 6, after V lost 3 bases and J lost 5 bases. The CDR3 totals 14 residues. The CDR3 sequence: CASSGAGLADEQYF. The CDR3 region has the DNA TGTGCCAGCAGCGGCGCGGGACTAGCCGACGAGCAGTACTTC.

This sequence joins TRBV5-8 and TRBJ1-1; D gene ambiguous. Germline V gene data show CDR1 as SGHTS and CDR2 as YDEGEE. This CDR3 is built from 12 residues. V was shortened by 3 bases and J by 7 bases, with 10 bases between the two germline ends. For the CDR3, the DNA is TGTGCCAGCAGCTACGGGTTTGGTGAAGCTTTCTTT. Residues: CASSYGFGEAFF.

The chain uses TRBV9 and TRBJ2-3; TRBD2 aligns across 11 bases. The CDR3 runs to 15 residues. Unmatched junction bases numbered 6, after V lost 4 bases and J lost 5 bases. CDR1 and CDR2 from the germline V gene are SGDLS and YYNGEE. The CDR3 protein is CASSPPLAGEDTQYF. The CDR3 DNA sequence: TGTGCCAGCAGCCCCCCACTAGCGGGAGAAGATACGCAGTATTTT.

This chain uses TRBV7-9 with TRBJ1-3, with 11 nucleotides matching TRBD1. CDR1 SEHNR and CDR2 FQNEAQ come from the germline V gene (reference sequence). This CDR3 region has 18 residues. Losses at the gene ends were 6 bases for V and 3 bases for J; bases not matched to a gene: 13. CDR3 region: CASSTSDRGLAYGNTIYF. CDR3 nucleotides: TGTGCCAGCAGTACCTCGGACAGGGGGCTGGCATATGGAAACACCATATATTTT.

The chain's CDR3 is CASSEEEGGNIFLSNQPQHF. The CDR3 nucleotides read TGTGCCAGCAGTGAAGAAGAAGGCGGTAACATATTTCTTAGCAATCAGCCCCAGCATTTT. This chain uses TRBV2 with TRBJ1-5; D is unresolved. There are 20 residues in the CDR3. The germline CDR1 and CDR2 sequences are SNHLY and FYNNEI. Trimming removed 1 base at V and 0 bases at J, with 22 bases between.

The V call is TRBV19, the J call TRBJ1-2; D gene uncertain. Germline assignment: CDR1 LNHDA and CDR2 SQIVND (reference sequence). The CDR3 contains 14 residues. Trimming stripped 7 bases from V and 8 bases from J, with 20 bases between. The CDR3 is CASKLGPLTGGYTF. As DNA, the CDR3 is TGTGCCAGTAAGCTAGGACCTCTGACGGGGGGCTACACCTTC. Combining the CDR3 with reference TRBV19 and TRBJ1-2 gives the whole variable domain DGGITQSPKYLFRKEGQNVTLSCEQNLNHDAMYWYRQDPGQGLRLIYYSQIVNDFQKGDIAEGYSVSREKKESFPLTVTSAQKNPTAFYLCASKLGPLTGGYTFGSGTRLTVV.

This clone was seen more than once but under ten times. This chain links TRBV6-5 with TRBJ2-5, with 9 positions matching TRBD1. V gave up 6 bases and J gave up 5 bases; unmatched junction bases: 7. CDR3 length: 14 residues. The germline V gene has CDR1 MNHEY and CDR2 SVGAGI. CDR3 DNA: TGTGCCAGCAGGAGTCCGGGGACAGGGGAGACCCAGTACTTC. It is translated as CASRSPGTGETQYF.

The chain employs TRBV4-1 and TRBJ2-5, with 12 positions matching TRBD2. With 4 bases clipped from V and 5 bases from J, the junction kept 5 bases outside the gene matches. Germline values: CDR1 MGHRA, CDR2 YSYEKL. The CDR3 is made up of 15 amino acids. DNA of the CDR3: TGCGCCAGCAGCCGGACTAGCGGGACTGGGGAGACCCAGTACTTC. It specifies CASSRTSGTGETQYF.

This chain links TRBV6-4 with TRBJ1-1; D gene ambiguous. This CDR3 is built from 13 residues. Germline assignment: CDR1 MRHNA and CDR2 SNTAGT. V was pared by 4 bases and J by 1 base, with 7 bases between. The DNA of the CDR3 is TGTGCCAGCAGTGGGCGGCCGAACACTGAAGCTTTCTTT. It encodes CASSGRPNTEAFF.

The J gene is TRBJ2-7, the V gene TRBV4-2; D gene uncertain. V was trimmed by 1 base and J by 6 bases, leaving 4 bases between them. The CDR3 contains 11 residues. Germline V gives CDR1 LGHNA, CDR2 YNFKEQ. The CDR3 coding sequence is TGTGCCAGCAGCCAAGGGAGCGAGCAGTACTTC. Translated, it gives CASSQGSEQYF.

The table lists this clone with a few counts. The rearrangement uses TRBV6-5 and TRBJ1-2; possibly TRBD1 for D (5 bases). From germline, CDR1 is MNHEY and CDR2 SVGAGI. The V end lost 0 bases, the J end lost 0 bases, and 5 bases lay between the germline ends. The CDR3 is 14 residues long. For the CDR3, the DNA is TGTGCCAGCAGTTACTCGACAGCTAACTATGGCTACACCTTC. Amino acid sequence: CASSYSTANYGYTF.

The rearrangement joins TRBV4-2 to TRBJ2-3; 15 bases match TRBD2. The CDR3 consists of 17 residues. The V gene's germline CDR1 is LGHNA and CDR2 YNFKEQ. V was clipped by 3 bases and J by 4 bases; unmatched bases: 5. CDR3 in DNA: TGTGCCAGCAGCCAGGGACTAGCGGGAGGAGGCGCAGATACGCAGTATTTT. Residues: CASSQGLAGGGADTQYF.

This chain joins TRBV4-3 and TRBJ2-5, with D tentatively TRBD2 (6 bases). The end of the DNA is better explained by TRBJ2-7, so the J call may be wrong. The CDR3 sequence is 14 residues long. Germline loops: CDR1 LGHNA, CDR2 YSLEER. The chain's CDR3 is CASSQAGDGYEQYF. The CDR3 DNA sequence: TGCGCCAGCAGCCAAGCGGGGGATGGCTACGAGCAGTACTTC.

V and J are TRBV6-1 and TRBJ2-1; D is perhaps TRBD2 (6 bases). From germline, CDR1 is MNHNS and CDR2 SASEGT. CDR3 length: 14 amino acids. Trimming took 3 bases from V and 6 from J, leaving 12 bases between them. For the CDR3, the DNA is TGTGCCAGCAGTGAGGTGGCGGGAAGCAATGAGCAGTTCTTC. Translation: CASSEVAGSNEQFF.

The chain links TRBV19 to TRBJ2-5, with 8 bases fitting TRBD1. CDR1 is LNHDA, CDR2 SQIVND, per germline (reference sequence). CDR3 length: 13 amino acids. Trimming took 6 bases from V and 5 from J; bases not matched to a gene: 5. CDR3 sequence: CASSLDRGETQYF. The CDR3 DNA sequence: TGTGCCAGTAGCCTCGACAGGGGTGAGACCCAGTACTTC.

CDR3 residues: CSVVGLAGVVGEQFF. The CDR3 DNA sequence: TGCAGCGTTGTGGGGCTAGCGGGAGTGGTCGGTGAGCAGTTCTTC. The chain combines TRBV29-1 with TRBJ2-1; TRBD2 matches 10 bases. J gave up 9 bases and V 4 bases, and 12 bases lay outside the gene matches. CDR1 and CDR2 from the germline V gene are SQVTM and ANQGSEA. The CDR3 has 15 amino acids.

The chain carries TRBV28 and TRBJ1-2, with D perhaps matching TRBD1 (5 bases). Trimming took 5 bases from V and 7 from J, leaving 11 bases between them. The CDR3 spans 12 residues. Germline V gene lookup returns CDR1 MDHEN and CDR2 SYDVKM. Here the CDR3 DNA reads TGTGCCAGCAGTGCCAGGGAACGTGGCTACACCTTC. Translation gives CASSARERGYTF.

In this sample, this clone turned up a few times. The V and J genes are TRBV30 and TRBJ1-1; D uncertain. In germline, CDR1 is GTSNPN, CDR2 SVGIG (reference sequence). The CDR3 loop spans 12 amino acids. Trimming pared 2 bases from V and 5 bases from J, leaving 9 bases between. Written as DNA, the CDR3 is TGTGCCTGGAGTCGAACTTGGACTGAAGCTTTCTTT. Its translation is CAWSRTWTEAFF.

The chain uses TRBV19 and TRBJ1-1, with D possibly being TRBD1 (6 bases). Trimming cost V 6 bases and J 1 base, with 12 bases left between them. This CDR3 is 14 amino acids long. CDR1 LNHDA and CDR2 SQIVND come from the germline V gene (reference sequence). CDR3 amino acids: CASSPGTQNTEAFF. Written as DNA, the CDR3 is TGTGCCAGTAGCCCCGGGACACAGAACACTGAAGCTTTCTTT.

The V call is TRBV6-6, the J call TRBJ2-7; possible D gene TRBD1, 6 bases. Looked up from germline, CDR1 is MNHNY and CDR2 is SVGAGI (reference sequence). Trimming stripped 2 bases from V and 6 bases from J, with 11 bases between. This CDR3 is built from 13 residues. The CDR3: CASSYNRAGEQYF. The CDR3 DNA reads TGTGCCAGCAGTTACAACAGGGCGGGCGAGCAGTACTTC.